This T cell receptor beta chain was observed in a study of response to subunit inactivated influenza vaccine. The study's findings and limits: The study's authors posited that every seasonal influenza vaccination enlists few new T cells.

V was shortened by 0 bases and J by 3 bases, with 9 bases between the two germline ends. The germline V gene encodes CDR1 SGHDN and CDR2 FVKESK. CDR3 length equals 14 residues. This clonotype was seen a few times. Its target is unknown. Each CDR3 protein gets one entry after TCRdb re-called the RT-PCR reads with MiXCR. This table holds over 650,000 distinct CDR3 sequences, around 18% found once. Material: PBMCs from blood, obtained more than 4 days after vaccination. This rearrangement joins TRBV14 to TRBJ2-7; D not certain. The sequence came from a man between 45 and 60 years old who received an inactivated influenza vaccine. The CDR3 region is CASSQEFRGYEQYF. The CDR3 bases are TGTGCCAGCAGCCAAGAGTTTCGCGGCTACGAGCAGTACTTC.